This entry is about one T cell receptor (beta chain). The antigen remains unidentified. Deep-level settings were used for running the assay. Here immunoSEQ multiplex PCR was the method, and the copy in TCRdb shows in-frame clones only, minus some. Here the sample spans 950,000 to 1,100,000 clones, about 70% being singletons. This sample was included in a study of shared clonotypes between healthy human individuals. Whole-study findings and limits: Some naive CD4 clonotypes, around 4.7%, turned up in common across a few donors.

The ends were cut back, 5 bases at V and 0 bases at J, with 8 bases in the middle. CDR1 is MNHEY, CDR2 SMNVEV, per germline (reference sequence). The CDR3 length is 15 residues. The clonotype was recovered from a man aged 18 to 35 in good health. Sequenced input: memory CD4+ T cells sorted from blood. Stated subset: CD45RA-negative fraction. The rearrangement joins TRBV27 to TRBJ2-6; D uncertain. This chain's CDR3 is CASSLRTSGANVLTF. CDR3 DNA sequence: TGTGCCAGCAGTCTACGGACCTCTGGGGCCAACGTCCTGACTTTC. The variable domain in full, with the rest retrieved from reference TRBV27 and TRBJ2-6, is EAQVTQNPRYLITVTGKKLTVTCSQNMNHEYMSWYRQDPGLGLRQIYYSMNVEVTDKGDVPEGYKVSRKEKRNFPLILESPSPNQTSLYFCASSLRTSGANVLTFGAGSRLTVL.